The clone carrying this T cell receptor (beta chain) was counted only a few times. A TCRbeta library incorporating unique molecular identifiers was prepared. One entry per CDR3 protein, called by TCRdb with MiXCR from the PCR reads. The profile shows some 340,000 distinct CDR3 sequences, about 9.4% of them singletons. This entry comes from a study of T-cell reconstitution after alpha-beta-depleted transplantation in children. The CDR3 totals 14 residues. The ends were cut back, 2 bases at V and 3 bases at J, with 9 bases in the middle. The sequence was collected from a human donor who donated a stem cell graft to a child with acute lymphoblastic leukemia. This sample comprised PBMCs from the stem cell graft donor, obtained from the stem cell graft. The chain carries TRBV12-3 or TRBV12-4 and TRBJ2-3, with unresolved D. This CDR3 is CASSLTGPTDTQYF. CDR3 bases: TGTGCCAGCAGTTTAACGGGCCCGACAGATACGCAGTATTTT.